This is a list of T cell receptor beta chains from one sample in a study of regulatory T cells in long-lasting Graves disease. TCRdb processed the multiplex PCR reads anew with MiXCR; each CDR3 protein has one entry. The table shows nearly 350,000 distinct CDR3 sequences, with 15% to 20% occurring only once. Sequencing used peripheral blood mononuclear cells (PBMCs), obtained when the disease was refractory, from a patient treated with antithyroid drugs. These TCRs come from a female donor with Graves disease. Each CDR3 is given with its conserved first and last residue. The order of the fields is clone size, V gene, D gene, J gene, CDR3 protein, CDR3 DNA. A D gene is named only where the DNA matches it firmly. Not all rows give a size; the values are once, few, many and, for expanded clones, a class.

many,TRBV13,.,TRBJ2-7,CASSLAVAYEQYF,TGTGCCAGCAGCTTAGCCGTAGCCTACGAGCAGTACTTC
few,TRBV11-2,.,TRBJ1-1,CASSQEEGYTEAFF,TGTGCCAGCAGCCAGGAAGAAGGGTACACTGAAGCTTTCTTT
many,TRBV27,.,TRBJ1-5,CASSLRGFGSDQPQHF,TGTGCCAGCAGTTTACGGGGTTTTGGAAGTGATCAGCCCCAGCATTTT
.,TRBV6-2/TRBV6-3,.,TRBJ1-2,CASRVLDGYTF,TGTGCCAGCAGAGTCCTGGATGGCTACACCTTC
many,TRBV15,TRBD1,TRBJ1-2,CATSRDGTGGRLGYTF,TGTGCCACCAGCAGAGATGGCACAGGGGGACGGCTTGGCTACACCTTC
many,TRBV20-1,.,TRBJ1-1,CSANRVGTNTEAFF,TGCAGTGCAAACAGGGTGGGTACAAACACTGAAGCTTTCTTT
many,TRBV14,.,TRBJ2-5,CASSPWYQETQYF,TGTGCCAGCAGCCCCTGGTACCAAGAGACCCAGTACTTC
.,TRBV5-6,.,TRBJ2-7,CASRRRLVAYEQYF,TGTGCCAGCAGAAGGAGACTAGTCGCCTACGAGCAGTACTTC
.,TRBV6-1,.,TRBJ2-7,CASSFLSEQYF,TGTGCCAGCAGTTTTCTCTCCGAGCAGTACTTC
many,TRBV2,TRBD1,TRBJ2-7,CASGFGGTGFYEQYF,TGTGCCAGTGGCTTCGGCGGGACAGGGTTCTACGAGCAGTACTTC